This TCR beta chain was observed in a study of blood T cell repertoires in COVID-19. At the level of the study: Samples representing acute and convalescent COVID-19 were sourced from the United States, Italy and Spain. Sample material is recorded as cDNA or gDNA derived from T cells, B-cell-depleted T cells, or PBMCs.

The CDR3 is made up of 13 amino acids. Germline lookup yields CDR1 SGHNT and CDR2 YENEEA. Losses at the gene ends were 1 base for V and 7 bases for J; bases not matched to a gene: 4. In its sample, this clone was seen once. Authors' analysis steps: Amplified reference gene primers provided the basis for estimating nucleated cell counts. Sequencing was performed with immunoSEQ multiplex PCR; in TCRdb, only in-frame clones are kept and a portion is missing. V and J calls and clone size follow that table, whereas D and trimming were derived from the DNA. The repertoire holds about 55,000 clones, over 80% seen once, with 1.4% in the top ten.

The sequenced material came from peripheral blood. The clonotype originates from a man in his 60s with acute or convalescent COVID-19. The V and J genes are TRBV11-3 and TRBJ2-7, with 7 bases aligning to TRBD1. For the CDR3, the DNA is TGTGCCAGCAGCTTAGGGGCAGGGGGAGAGCAGTACTTC. Translating it yields CASSLGAGGEQYF.